This T cell receptor (beta chain) was captured in a study of vaccination effects on CD4 cells after COVID-19. This clone came up once. The target antigen is unknown. In germline, CDR1 is GTSNPN, CDR2 SVGIG (reference sequence). Trimming took 3 bases from V and 4 from J; bases not matched to a gene: 10. This CDR3 is built from 16 residues. Using immunoSEQ multiplex PCR, the repertoire was profiled, and TCRdb retains in-frame clones only, with some absent. Of fewer than 25,000 clones listed, approximately 76% are singletons. Study outcomes and limitations: Marked clonal contraction of infection- and vaccine-induced clones was seen late after vaccination.

Antigen-specific CD4+ T cells were expanded with viral peptide pools in the ViraFEST assay before sequencing. Subsequent to ten to eleven days of culture, CD4+ T cells were isolated. SARS-CoV-2 infected the person between March and December 2020, as confirmed by PCR. V is TRBV30 and J is TRBJ1-4, with TRBD1 matching 8 bases. The source material was CD4+ T cells from PBMCs cultured with SARS-CoV-2 spike peptides, sampled before COVID-19 vaccination. The sequence derives from a human donor who had a prior SARS-CoV-2 infection. CDR3 DNA sequence: TGTGCCTGGAGCCCGGACAGGGCCAGCGTTAATGAAAAACTGTTTTTT. Encoded protein: CAWSPDRASVNEKLFF.